The 6 T cell receptor beta chains below come from one sample, sequenced in a study of long-term antiretroviral therapy in people with HIV. Version v3.0 of the immunoSEQ assay was performed at survey level. TCRdb's copy holds only in-frame clones and misses some; the assay was immunoSEQ multiplex PCR. The table has about 36,000 clones, roughly 93% seen once. The sample in question was unsorted PBMCs, obtained 4.1 years after starting antiretroviral therapy. The receptors stem from a woman aged 45-65 years with HIV.

The V and J genes are TRBV19 and TRBJ1-1; 8 bases line up with TRBD1. Germline V lookup: CDR1 LNHDA, CDR2 SQIVND (reference sequence). V lost 8 bases and J lost 2; bases outside the gene matches: 16. The CDR3 extends over 17 amino acids. In DNA form, the CDR3 reads TGTGCCAGTCGGTCGCTCTCGACAGGGGCCCACAACACTGAAGCTTTCTTT. Amino acids: CASRSLSTGAHNTEAFF.

The chain combines TRBV5-4 with TRBJ2-7; D may be TRBD1 (6 bases). The CDR3 contains 14 residues. The ends were cut back, 4 bases at V and 5 bases at J, with 16 bases in the middle. Germline V gene lookup returns CDR1 SGHNT and CDR2 YYREEE (reference sequence). In nucleotides, the CDR3 is TGTGCCAGCAGCCCGGGGACACTAATCAACGAGCAGTACTTC. Translation gives CASSPGTLINEQYF.

This chain links TRBV9 with TRBJ2-3; D gene unclear. CDR3 length: 16 amino acids. Per the germline V gene, CDR1 is SGDLS and CDR2 is YYNGEE. V lost 0 bases, J lost 0 bases, and 11 bases lay in between. DNA for the CDR3: TGTGCCAGCAGCGTAGGTTTCTATACTAGCACAGATACGCAGTATTTT. Translation gives CASSVGFYTSTDTQYF.

The CDR3 region has the DNA TGTGCCTGGAGCGAAGGAGACCATTCACCCCTCCACTTT. Encoded protein: CAWSEGDHSPLHF. This chain connects TRBV30 to TRBJ1-6; unclear D gene. Trimming removed 3 bases at V and 8 bases at J, with 11 bases between. The CDR3 is 13 residues long. Per the germline V gene, CDR1 is GTSNPN and CDR2 is SVGIG (reference sequence). Variable domain in full (rest from reference TRBV30 and TRBJ1-6): SQTIHQWPATLVQPVGSPLSLECTVEGTSNPNLYWYRQAAGRGLQLLFYSVGIGQISSEVPQNLSASRPQDRQFILSSKKLLLSDSGFYLCAWSEGDHSPLHFGNGTRLTVT.

The V gene is TRBV19, the J gene TRBJ1-2, with D possibly TRBD1 on 6 matching bases. Germline assignment: CDR1 LNHDA and CDR2 SQIVND (reference sequence). The CDR3 contains 16 residues. The V end lost 6 bases, the J end lost 4 bases, and 21 bases lay between the germline ends. The CDR3 sequence: CASRGGAAPQSYGYTF. CDR3 sequence (DNA): TGTGCCAGTAGGGGGGGCGCAGCCCCCCAATCCTATGGCTACACCTTC.

The chain links TRBV5-1 to TRBJ1-2, with 11 bases lining up with TRBD1. J gave up 6 bases and V 7 bases, and 5 bases lay outside the gene matches. Germline lookup yields CDR1 SGHRS and CDR2 YFSETQ. CDR3 length equals 13 residues. CDR3 in amino acids: CASRDRGTDGYTF. The CDR3 bases are TGCGCCAGCCGGGACAGGGGGACCGATGGCTACACCTTC.